Below are 8 T cell receptor beta chains sequenced from a single sample in a study of blood T cell repertoires in COVID-19. Here immunoSEQ multiplex PCR was the method, and the copy in TCRdb shows in-frame clones only, minus some. This sample has around 300,000 clones; around 90% occur once, and the top ten carry about 4.5%. Sequenced sample: PBMCs or T cells enriched from blood (not recorded which). The origin of the receptors is a woman between 18 and 29 years old with acute COVID-19.

Of note for this clone: Other DNA sequences in the same sample also yield this CDR3. The V call is TRBV3-1 (or the pseudogene TRBV3-2), the J call TRBJ1-2; no definite D call. CDR1 and CDR2 from the germline V gene are LGHDT and YNNKEL (reference sequence). V was pared by 3 bases and J by 1 base, with 9 bases between. The length of the CDR3 is 14 residues. The CDR3 here is CASSHGGHNYGYTF. The CDR3 nucleotides read TGTGCCAGCAGCCATGGAGGGCATAACTATGGCTACACCTTC.

The chain uses TRBV7-9 and TRBJ1-6; D may be TRBD1 (6 bases). Germline V gene sequence: CDR1 SEHNR, CDR2 FQNEAQ (reference sequence). The CDR3 extends over 14 amino acids. The germline V and J ends were trimmed by 6 bases and 5 bases, with 11 bases remaining between them. The CDR3 spells CASSLTGDNSPLHF. CDR3 sequence (DNA): TGTGCCAGCAGTTTGACAGGAGATAATTCACCCCTCCACTTT.

The V call is TRBV27, the J call TRBJ2-3; the match to TRBD2 covers 7 bases. The CDR3 length is 16 residues. Germline V gene lookup returns CDR1 MNHEY and CDR2 SMNVEV (reference sequence). Trimming took 6 bases from V and 4 from J; bases not matched to a gene: 13. The CDR3 nucleotides read TGTGCCAGCAGACCCGCCGAAGCGGGACGATCAGATACGCAGTATTTT. It encodes CASRPAEAGRSDTQYF.

The CDR3 is CASSESEKDRLYGYTF. In DNA form, the CDR3 reads TGTGCCAGCAGTGAATCAGAGAAGGACAGACTATATGGCTACACCTTC. V gene TRBV25-1 combines with J gene TRBJ1-2; weak D call: TRBD1 (6 bases). Trimming pared 1 base from V and 5 bases from J, leaving 17 bases between. The CDR3 covers 16 residues. Per the germline V gene, CDR1 is MGHDK and CDR2 is SYGVNS.

The rearrangement joins TRBV28 to TRBJ1-1; 8 positions match TRBD1. The junction had 4 bases not matched to a gene; V was cut back by 3 bases and J by 1 base. The germline gives CDR1 MDHEN, CDR2 SYDVKM. CDR3 length: 15 amino acids. CDR3 loop: CASSFLDRGNTEAFF. The CDR3 DNA is TGTGCCAGCAGTTTCCTAGACAGGGGGAACACTGAAGCTTTCTTT.

V usage is TRBV27 and J usage is TRBJ2-1, with D possibly being TRBD2 (5 bases). Germline-derived CDR1 and CDR2 are MNHEY and SMNVEV (reference sequence). The CDR3 sequence is 16 residues long. The germline V and J ends were trimmed by 5 bases and 7 bases, with 21 bases remaining between them. Here the CDR3 reads CASSIHRGRMENEQFF. The CDR3 coding sequence is TGTGCCAGCAGTATTCACCGGGGTCGGATGGAAAATGAGCAGTTCTTC.

The chain is built from TRBV7-9 and TRBJ1-2; 11 bases fit TRBD1. The CDR3 spans 17 residues. The germline V gene encodes CDR1 SEHNR and CDR2 FQNEAQ (reference sequence). V was clipped by 5 bases and J by 0 bases; unmatched bases: 8. CDR3 coding DNA: TGTGCCAGCAGCCTCGGACAGGGGGCCCCACCTAACTATGGCTACACCTTC. It is translated as CASSLGQGAPPNYGYTF.

J is TRBJ2-7 and V is TRBV27; 11 nucleotides match TRBD2. The CDR3 covers 15 residues. Germline CDR1 is MNHEY and CDR2 is SMNVEV (reference sequence). J lost 6 bases, V lost 3 bases, and 7 bases had no gene match. The CDR3 sequence: CASSFSGRAGSEQYF. CDR3 coding DNA: TGTGCCAGCAGTTTTAGCGGGAGGGCCGGTAGCGAGCAGTACTTC.